Each of the 16 T cell receptor beta chains below was sequenced from the same sample in a study of T cell repertoires in cytomegalovirus infection. TCRdb ran MiXCR on the reads and lists one entry per CDR3 protein. In the table there are fewer than 85,000 distinct CDR3 sequences, under 4.5% of which are singletons. The sequenced sample was PBMCs. These receptors were taken from a human donor in good health (CMV status not recorded). Some clones in this sample may be carry-over from other donors' samples.

This clonotype was observed at least ten times. This chain uses TRBV5-4 with TRBJ2-5, with D possibly matching TRBD1 (6 bases). There are 16 residues in the CDR3. Trimming removed 1 base at V and 4 bases at J, with 17 bases between. Germline V gives CDR1 SGHNT, CDR2 YYREEE (reference sequence). The CDR3 is CASSLRSRGIGETQYF. The CDR3 coding sequence is TGTGCCAGCAGCTTGCGGTCCAGGGGCATTGGAGAGACCCAGTACTTC.

This clonotype was counted ten times or more. The V and J genes are TRBV7-2 and TRBJ1-5; tentatively, D is TRBD1 (5 bases). The CDR3 loop spans 15 amino acids. Trimming shortened V by 5 bases and J by 3 bases, and 14 bases separated the two germline ends. CDR1 SGHTA and CDR2 FQGNSA come from the germline V gene. The CDR3 bases are TGTGCCAGCAGCCGAGGGCGGGGGGTCAATCAGCCCCAGCATTTT. Residues: CASSRGRGVNQPQHF.

This clonotype came up many times. The gene calls are TRBV20-1 and TRBJ2-5; weak D call: TRBD2 (7 bases). Germline V gene lookup returns CDR1 DFQATT and CDR2 SNEGSKA (reference sequence). This CDR3 region has 16 residues. Deletions cut 3 bases from V and 5 bases from J, with 22 bases between. CDR3: CSARPSWGGGVETQYF. CDR3 DNA sequence: TGCAGTGCTAGGCCCTCCTGGGGCGGGGGCGTCGAGACCCAGTACTTC.

This clonotype was counted at least ten times. The rearrangement joins TRBV7-3 to TRBJ1-1, with D unclear. The V gene lost 0 bases and the J gene lost 2 bases, with 4 bases spanning the gap. Germline V lookup: CDR1 SGHTA, CDR2 FQGTGA. There are 13 residues in the CDR3. The CDR3 sequence: CASSLTYNTEAFF. The CDR3 coding sequence is TGTGCCAGCAGCTTAACGTATAACACTGAAGCTTTCTTT.

This clonotype appeared many times. V and J are TRBV7-8 and TRBJ1-1, with a possible D match to TRBD1 (6 bases). The CDR3 totals 12 residues. Germline loops: CDR1 SGHVS, CDR2 FQNEAQ. Trimming took 2 bases from V and 8 from J, leaving 9 bases between them. The CDR3 DNA reads TGTGCCAGCAGCTTACCAGGACAGGAAGCTTTCTTT. Translated, it gives CASSLPGQEAFF.

This clonotype was picked up many times. The rearrangement uses TRBV11-3 and TRBJ2-7, with D maybe TRBD2 (6 bases). The length of the CDR3 is 15 residues. Germline V gene sequence: CDR1 SGHNT, CDR2 YENEEA. With 5 bases removed from V and 1 base from J, the gap between germline ends came to 15 bases. The DNA of the CDR3 is TGTGCCAGCAGCGCCATCCGGGGAGGATCCTACGAGCAGTACTTC. Translation: CASSAIRGGSYEQYF.

This clonotype was recorded many times. The chain joins TRBV6-1 to TRBJ1-2; no definite D call. Between the trimmed V and J ends, which lost 8 bases and 8 bases, there was a span of 18 bases. This CDR3 spans 13 amino acids. Germline CDR1 is MNHNS and CDR2 is SASEGT. The CDR3 loop reads CASYWTAAIGYTF. The CDR3 DNA is TGTGCCAGCTATTGGACGGCCGCTATCGGCTACACCTTC.

This clonotype appeared many times. The DNA of the CDR3 is TGTGCCAGCAGCTTACAATCACAGGGGAGGGCTGAAGCTTTCTTT. It is translated as CASSLQSQGRAEAFF. The V gene is TRBV7-2, the J gene TRBJ1-1, with 7 bases aligning to TRBD1. With 2 bases clipped from V and 6 bases from J, the junction kept 9 bases outside the gene matches. Germline CDR1 and CDR2: SGHTA and FQGNSA. This CDR3 region has 15 residues.

This clonotype has at least ten counts. The chain employs TRBV7-2 and TRBJ1-1; maybe TRBD1 (5 bases). V was pared by 5 bases and J by 4 bases, with 14 bases between. Germline loops: CDR1 SGHTA, CDR2 FQGNSA. The CDR3 consists of 14 residues. CDR3 sequence: CASSIWGGGTEAFF. CDR3 sequence (DNA): TGTGCCAGCAGCATTTGGGGGGGGGGCACTGAAGCTTTCTTT.

The chain joins TRBV12-3 or TRBV12-4 to TRBJ1-5; D is possibly TRBD1 (6 bases). V was pared by 7 bases and J by 1 base, with 17 bases between. CDR3 length: 16 amino acids. The CDR3 protein is CASTQGWLRSNQPQHF. The CDR3 DNA reads as TGTGCCAGCACCCAGGGGTGGCTGCGAAGCAATCAGCCCCAGCATTTT.

This clonotype was recorded many times. V gene TRBV7-2 combines with J gene TRBJ2-1; a possible D gene is TRBD1 (5 bases). CDR3 length: 14 amino acids. Trimming took off 3 bases at V and 4 bases at J, with 10 bases between the two ends. The germline gives CDR1 SGHTA, CDR2 FQGNSA. The CDR3 protein is CASSLRTRYNEQFF. The CDR3 DNA sequence: TGTGCCAGCAGCTTGAGGACAAGATACAATGAGCAGTTCTTC. Looking up the rest from reference TRBV7-2 and TRBJ2-1 gives the full variable domain: GAGVSQSPSNKVTEKGKDVELRCDPISGHTALYWYRQSLGQGLEFLIYFQGNSAPDKSGLPSDRFSAERTGGSVSTLTIQRTQQEDSAVYLCASSLRTRYNEQFFGPGTRLTVL.

This clonotype was observed many times. The CDR3 protein is CASRQGEPTNEKLFF. The CDR3 DNA follows: TGTGCCAGCAGACAGGGGGAGCCAACTAATGAAAAACTGTTTTTT. The V call is TRBV28, the J call TRBJ1-4; 8 bases are a match to TRBD1. The CDR3 contains 15 residues. The germline V gene encodes CDR1 MDHEN and CDR2 SYDVKM. V gave up 6 bases and J gave up 0 bases; unmatched junction bases: 3.

This clonotype was seen repeatedly, ten times or more. The rearrangement joins TRBV6-8 to TRBJ1-2, with unresolved D. Germline CDR1 reads MNHGY; CDR2 reads SAAAGT. The CDR3 has 14 amino acids. Trimming took 10 bases from V and 3 from J, leaving 18 bases between them. The CDR3 coding sequence is TGTGCCACCCGGTTCTCCGGGCGGGACTATGGCTACACCTTC. Amino acid sequence: CATRFSGRDYGYTF.

This clonotype was picked up many times. The genes are TRBV7-2 and TRBJ2-7; 10 bases map to TRBD2. The length of the CDR3 is 15 residues. Trimming cost V 5 bases and J 5 bases; bases outside gene matches: 9. From germline, CDR1 is SGHTA and CDR2 FQGNSA. The CDR3, as DNA: TGTGCCAGCAGCCCCCCGGGACTAGCGTTTCACGAGCAGTACTTC. This codes for CASSPPGLAFHEQYF.

This clonotype is judged medium-sized (0.01 to 0.1%). The chain uses TRBV7-2 and TRBJ2-5; no definite D call. Trimming removed 5 bases from V and 8 bases from J, with 15 bases in between. This CDR3 is built from 13 residues. Germline-derived CDR1 and CDR2 are SGHTA and FQGNSA. This CDR3 reads CASSGQFSDTQYF. The CDR3 coding sequence is TGTGCCAGCAGCGGTCAGTTCTCCGACACCCAGTACTTC.

This clonotype was seen at least ten times. The rearrangement joins TRBV5-6 to TRBJ2-5, with 10 bases lining up with TRBD1. V was clipped by 1 base and J by 3 bases; unmatched bases: 3. CDR3 length equals 15 residues. Germline V gives CDR1 SGHDT, CDR2 YYEEEE. The DNA of the CDR3 is TGTGCCAGCAGCTTGCCTGGGACAGGGGAAGAGACCCAGTACTTC. As protein: CASSLPGTGEETQYF.